This entry is about one TCR beta chain. Produced via immunoSEQ multiplex PCR; TCRdb's table is partial and in-frame only. The repertoire includes 320,000 or so clones, 75% to 90% of them detected once, and 5% to 6% sits in the top ten. This specimen comes from a study of blood T cell repertoires in COVID-19. Study in general: The study drew acute and convalescent COVID-19 samples from the United States, Italy and Spain.

The CDR3 runs to 13 residues. V was trimmed by 4 bases and J by 7 bases, leaving 8 bases between them. Germline CDR1 LGHDT, CDR2 YNNKEL (reference sequence). The receptor's source is a man younger than 45 who had recovered from COVID-19. The chain employs TRBV3-1 (or the pseudogene TRBV3-2) and TRBJ1-6, with no clear D. Material: PBMCs or T cells enriched from blood (not recorded which). This CDR3 reads CASSRLRNSPLHF. CDR3 coding DNA: TGTGCCAGCAGCCGCCTCAGGAATTCACCCCTCCACTTT.